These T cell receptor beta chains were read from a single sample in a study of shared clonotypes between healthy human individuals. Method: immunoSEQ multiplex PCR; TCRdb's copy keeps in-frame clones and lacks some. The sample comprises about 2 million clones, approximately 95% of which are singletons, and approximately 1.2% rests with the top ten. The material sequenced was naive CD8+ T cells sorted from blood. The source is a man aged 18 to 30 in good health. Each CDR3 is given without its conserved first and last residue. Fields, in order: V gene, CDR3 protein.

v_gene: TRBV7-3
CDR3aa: ASSSLQLYTGELF

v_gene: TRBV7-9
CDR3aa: ASSRQENTGELF

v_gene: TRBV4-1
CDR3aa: ASSQAGGYT

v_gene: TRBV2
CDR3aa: ASTATEGWGEQF

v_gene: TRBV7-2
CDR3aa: ASSLGGWAY

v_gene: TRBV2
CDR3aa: ASLEGASNSPLH

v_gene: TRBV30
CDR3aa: AWSPDSYEQY

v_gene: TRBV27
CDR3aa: ASSWDVTYEQY

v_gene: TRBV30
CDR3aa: AWSAGTGELF

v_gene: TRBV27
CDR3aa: ASSPSMGTVPYEQY

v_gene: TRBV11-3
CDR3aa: ASSRGETGGANYEQF

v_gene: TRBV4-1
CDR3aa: ASSQAPQAYEQY

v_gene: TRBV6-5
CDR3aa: ASRGADYEQY

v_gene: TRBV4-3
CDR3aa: ASSQGGEGADTQY

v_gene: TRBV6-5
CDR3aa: ATTDRDFRQY

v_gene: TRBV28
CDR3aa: ASTERALILYNSPLH

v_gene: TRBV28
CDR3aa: ASSPTLAKNIQY

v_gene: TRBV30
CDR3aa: AWSVQGSSPLH

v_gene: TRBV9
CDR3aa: ASSVSGVSTDLTDTQY

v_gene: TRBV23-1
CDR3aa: ASSQLPLGGAGSPLH

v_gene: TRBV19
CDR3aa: ASSIADHNAMNTEAF

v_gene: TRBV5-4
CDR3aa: ASTLGAGYGYT

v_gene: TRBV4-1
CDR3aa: ASSPGLAGAGELF

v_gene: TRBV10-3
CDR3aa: AISPVGSGRADEQY

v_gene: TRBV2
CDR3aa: ASSVPPEGNTEAF

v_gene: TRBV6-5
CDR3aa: ASRLAGMETQY

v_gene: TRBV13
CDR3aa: ASSGGGPYNEQF

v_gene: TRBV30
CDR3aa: AWSEHPNTEAF

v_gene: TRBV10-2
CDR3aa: ASTRGSDGYT

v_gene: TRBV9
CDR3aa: ASSPTGGDYEQY

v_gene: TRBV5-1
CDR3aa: ASSLDRGSDEQF

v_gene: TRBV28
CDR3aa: ASSKEDRELEGDYT

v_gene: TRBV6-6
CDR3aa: ASGTGATNEKLF

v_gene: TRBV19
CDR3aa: ASSIDLTSGVEQF

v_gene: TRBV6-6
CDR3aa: ASGQVSYEQY

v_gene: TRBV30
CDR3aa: ASEVGGTEAF

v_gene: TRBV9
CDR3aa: ASSVAWHLNTGELF

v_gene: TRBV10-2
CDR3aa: ASSPTGYNEKLF

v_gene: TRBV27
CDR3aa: ASIPATSTDTQY

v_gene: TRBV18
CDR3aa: ASSQEGGGPPEQY

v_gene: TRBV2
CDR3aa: ASRRGLDTEAF

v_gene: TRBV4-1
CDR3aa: ASSQEEDRVTEAF

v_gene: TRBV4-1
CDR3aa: ASSQEGSVSYEQY